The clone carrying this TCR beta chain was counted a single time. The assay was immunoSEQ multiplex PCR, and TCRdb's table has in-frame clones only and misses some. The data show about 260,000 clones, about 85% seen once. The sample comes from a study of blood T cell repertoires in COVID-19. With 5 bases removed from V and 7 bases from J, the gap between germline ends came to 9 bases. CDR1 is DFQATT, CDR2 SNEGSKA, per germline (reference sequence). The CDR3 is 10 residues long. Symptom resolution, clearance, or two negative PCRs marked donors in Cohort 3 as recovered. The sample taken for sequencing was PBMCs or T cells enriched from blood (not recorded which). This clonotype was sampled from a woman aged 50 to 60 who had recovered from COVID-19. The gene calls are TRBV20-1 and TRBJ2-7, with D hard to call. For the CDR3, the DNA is TGCAGTGCTTTGAGTCGGGAGCAGTACTTC. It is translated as CSALSREQYF.